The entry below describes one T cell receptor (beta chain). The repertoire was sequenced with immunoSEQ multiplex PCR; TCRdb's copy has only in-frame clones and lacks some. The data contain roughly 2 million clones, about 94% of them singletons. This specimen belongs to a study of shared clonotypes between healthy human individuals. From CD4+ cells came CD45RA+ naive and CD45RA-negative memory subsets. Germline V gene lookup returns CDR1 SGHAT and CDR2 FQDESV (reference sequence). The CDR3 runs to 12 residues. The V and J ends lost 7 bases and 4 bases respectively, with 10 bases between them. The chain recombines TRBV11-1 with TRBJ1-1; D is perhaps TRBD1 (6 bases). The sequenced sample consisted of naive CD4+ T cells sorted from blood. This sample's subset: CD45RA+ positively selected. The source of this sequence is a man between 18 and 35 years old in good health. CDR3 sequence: CASIGGSTEAFF. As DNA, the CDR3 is TGTGCCAGCATAGGGGGGAGCACTGAAGCTTTCTTT.